This TCR beta chain was sequenced during a study of shared clonotypes between healthy human individuals. Across the study: The donor group consisted of two women and a few men, aged 18 to 49. Broader study findings: Sorted-subset sequencing, rarefaction showed, was incomplete despite large depth.

As for this clone: Its antigen is unknown.

Naive CD8 cells, CD45RO-negative and positively selected for CCR7, excluded terminally differentiated effector memory CD45RA+ cells. Libraries were prepared by immunoSEQ multiplex PCR; TCRdb keeps only in-frame clonotypes and omits some of them. The sample includes about 2,200,000 clones, more than 85% seen only once; the top ten take about 1.5%. CDR1 and CDR2 from the germline V gene are MNHEY and SVGAGI. The CDR3 has 14 amino acids. V shed 5 bases and J shed 2 bases, with 12 bases lying between them. The sequenced sample consisted of naive CD8+ T cells from PBMCs. This TCR derives from a young man in good health. Some clones in this sample may be carry-over from other donors' samples. The chain links TRBV6-5 to TRBJ1-2; the D gene is possibly TRBD1 (6 bases). The CDR3 DNA reads as TGTGCCAGCAGTCTTTTTAGGGGGAACTATGGCTACACCTTC. This encodes CASSLFRGNYGYTF.